The sequence of this T cell receptor beta chain was determined in a study of blood T cell repertoires in COVID-19. Study details: Samples came from the United States, Italy and Spain, spanning acute and convalescent COVID-19.

In the authors' workflow: Amplification of reference gene primers provided the estimated nucleated cell counts. Generated by immunoSEQ multiplex PCR, the TCRdb table keeps only in-frame clones and is missing some. The V and J calls and clone size are taken from that table; D and trimming were inferred from the DNA. The sample contains a few hundred thousand clones, 88% of which appear only once. In Seattle, patients joined the study during active infection and were tracked longitudinally. The germline CDR1 and CDR2 sequences are SGDLS and YYNGEE. Trimming took 0 bases from V and 4 from J, leaving 12 bases between them. This CDR3 region has 15 residues.

This TCR came from a woman between 65 and 79 years old with COVID-19, enrolled during active disease. V is TRBV9 and J is TRBJ2-3; D perhaps matches TRBD1 (6 bases). Sequenced material: peripheral blood. In nucleotides, the CDR3 is TGTGCCAGCAGCGTAGGAAACTCAGGGGCAGATACGCAGTATTTT. This codes for CASSVGNSGADTQYF.